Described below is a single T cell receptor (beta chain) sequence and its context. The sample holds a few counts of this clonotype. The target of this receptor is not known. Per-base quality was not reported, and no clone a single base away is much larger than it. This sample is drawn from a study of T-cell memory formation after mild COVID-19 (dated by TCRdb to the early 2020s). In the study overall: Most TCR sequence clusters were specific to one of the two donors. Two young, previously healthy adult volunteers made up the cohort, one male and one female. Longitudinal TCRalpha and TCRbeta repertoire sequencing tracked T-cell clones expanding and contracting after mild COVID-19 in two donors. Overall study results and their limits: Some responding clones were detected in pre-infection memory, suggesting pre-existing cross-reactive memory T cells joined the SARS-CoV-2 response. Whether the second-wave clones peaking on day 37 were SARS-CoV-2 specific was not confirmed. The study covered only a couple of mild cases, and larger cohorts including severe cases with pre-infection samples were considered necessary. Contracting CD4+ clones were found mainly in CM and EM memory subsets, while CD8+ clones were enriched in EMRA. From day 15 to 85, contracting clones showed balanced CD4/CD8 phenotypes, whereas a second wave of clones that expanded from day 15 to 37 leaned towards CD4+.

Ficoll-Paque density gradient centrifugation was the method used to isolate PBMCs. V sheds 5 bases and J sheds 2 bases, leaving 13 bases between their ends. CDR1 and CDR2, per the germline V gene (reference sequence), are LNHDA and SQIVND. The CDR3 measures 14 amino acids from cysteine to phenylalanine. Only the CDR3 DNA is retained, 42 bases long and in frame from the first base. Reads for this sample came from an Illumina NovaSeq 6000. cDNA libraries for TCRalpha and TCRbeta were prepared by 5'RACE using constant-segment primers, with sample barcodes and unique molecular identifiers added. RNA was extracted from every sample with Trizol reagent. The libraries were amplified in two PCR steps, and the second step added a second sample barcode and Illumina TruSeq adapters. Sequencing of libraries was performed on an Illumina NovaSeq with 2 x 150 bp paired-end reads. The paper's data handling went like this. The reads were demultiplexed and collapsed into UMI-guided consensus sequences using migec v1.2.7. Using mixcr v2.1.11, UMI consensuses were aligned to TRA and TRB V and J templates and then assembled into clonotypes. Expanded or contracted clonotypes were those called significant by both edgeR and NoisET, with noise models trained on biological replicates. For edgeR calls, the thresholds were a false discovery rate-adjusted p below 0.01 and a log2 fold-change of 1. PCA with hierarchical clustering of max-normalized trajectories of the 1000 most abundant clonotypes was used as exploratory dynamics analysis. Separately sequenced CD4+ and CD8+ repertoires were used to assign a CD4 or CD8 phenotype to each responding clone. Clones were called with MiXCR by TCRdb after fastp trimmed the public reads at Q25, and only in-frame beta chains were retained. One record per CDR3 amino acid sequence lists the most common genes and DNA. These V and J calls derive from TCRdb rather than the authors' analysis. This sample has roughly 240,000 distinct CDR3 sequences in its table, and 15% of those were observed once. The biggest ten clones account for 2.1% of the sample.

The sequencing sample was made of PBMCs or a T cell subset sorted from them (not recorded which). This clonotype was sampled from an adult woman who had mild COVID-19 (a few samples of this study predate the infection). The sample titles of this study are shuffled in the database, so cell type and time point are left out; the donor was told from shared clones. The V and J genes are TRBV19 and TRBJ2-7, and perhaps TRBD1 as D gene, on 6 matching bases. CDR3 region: CASSSRGHTYEQYF. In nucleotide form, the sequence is TGTGCCAGTAGTTCCCGGGGACACACCTACGAGCAGTACTTC. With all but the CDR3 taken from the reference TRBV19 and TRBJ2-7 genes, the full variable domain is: DGGITQSPKYLFRKEGQNVTLSCEQNLNHDAMYWYRQDPGQGLRLIYYSQIVNDFQKGDIAEGYSVSREKKESFPLTVTSAQKNPTAFYLCASSSRGHTYEQYFGPGTRLTVT.